This TCR beta chain was recorded in a study of somatic mutations in cytotoxic T cells in rheumatoid arthritis. Broader study findings: Patients with a largest CD8+ clone exceeding 20% of CD8+ cells numbered about an eighth of the 65. Patients with rheumatoid arthritis did not differ significantly from age-matched healthy controls in CD8+ T-cell clonality. Increasing age coincided with elevated CD8+ clonality among rheumatoid arthritis patients, though not among healthy controls. Reported slight underrepresentation of TRBV07 in rheumatoid arthritis patients was not subjected to multiple-comparison adjustment.

Germline V CDR1 and CDR2: MGHRA, YSYEKL. The CDR3 runs to 16 residues. V lost 0 bases and J 2 bases, leaving 13 bases between the germline ends. On this clone: Its specificity is not known.

Libraries were prepared by immunoSEQ multiplex PCR; TCRdb keeps only in-frame clonotypes and omits some of them. The data show about 16,000 clones, 70% to 80% seen once. This clonotype was obtained from an adult with rheumatoid arthritis. The sequenced material came from CD8+ T cells sorted from blood. This chain connects TRBV4-1 to TRBJ1-2; D uncertain. CDR3 loop: CASSQDEPARNYGYTF. For the CDR3, the DNA is TGCGCCAGCAGCCAAGACGAACCGGCCAGAAACTATGGCTACACCTTC.